The T cell receptor beta chain described here comes from a study of a mutant IDH1 vaccine in newly diagnosed glioma. Germline loops: CDR1 MNHEY, CDR2 SMNVEV (reference sequence). The germline V and J ends were trimmed by 3 bases and 7 bases, with 7 bases remaining between them. This CDR3 is built from 12 residues. Using immunoSEQ multiplex PCR, the repertoire was profiled, and TCRdb retains in-frame clones only, with some absent. The sample contains roughly 38,000 clones, about 76% of which appear only once. Time point here: week 23, last vaccination. The vaccine gave 300 ug of a 20-mer mutant IDH1 peptide subcutaneously per dose. Sample share makes this clone medium-sized. Its antigen remains unidentified.

The V gene is TRBV27, the J gene TRBJ2-1; D may be TRBD2 (5 bases). The sequence was collected from a man in his fifties with glioma. Sample: PBMCs, taken from a glioma patient whose treatment included an IDH1 peptide vaccine. CDR3 sequence reads: CASSFEGNEQFF. The DNA for the CDR3 is TGTGCCAGCAGTTTCGAGGGTAATGAGCAGTTCTTC.